This entry concerns a single TCR beta chain. Its antigen remains undetermined. One base away there is no much larger clone; base qualities are not given. The library was made by the immunoSEQ multiplex PCR assay. TCRdb stores this immuneACCESS table with in-frame sequences only. Part of the clones is absent; in the studies checked, under half of the shortfall reflects unresolved V genes, and no reason is known for the rest. The table for this sample lists around 77,000 clones; around nine tenths of them were counted only once. Over 0.35% of the sample is in the top ten clones. This entry belongs to a study of technical replicates of blood from several donors (dated by TCRdb to about 2017). The CDR3 runs 14 residues from the cysteine to the phenylalanine. The DNA shown is the 42-base CDR3, in frame from base 1. CDR1 and CDR2, looked up from the germline V gene, are SGHNT and YENEEA. V has 1 base trimmed and J has 6 bases trimmed; junction bases matching no gene number 6.

The V and J segments used are TRBV11-3 and TRBJ2-7; TRBD1 lines up with 7 middle nucleotides. Specimen: T cells isolated from PBMCs. This sequence originates from a human donor in good health. The CDR3 corresponds to CASSLGQGSGEQYF. The nucleotide sequence reads TGTGCCAGCAGCTTAGGACAGGGATCGGGCGAGCAGTACTTC.